This paragraph covers one T cell receptor beta chain sequence. J lost 4 bases, V lost 2 bases, and 7 bases had no gene match. Germline assignment: CDR1 SGHAT and CDR2 FQNNGV. The CDR3 runs 17 residues. These data belong to a study of blood T cells in healthy people across ages. It was with a sample-barcoded 5' primer and a J-beta primer mix that a second PCR of roughly 6 to 12 cycles was run. From the 5' RACE reads, TCRdb called clonotypes with MiXCR, one entry per CDR3 protein. The sample records about 640,000 distinct CDR3 sequences, under 65% being singletons. The V gene is TRBV11-2, the J gene TRBJ2-7, with TRBD2 matching 14 bases. Sequenced sample: blood. This clonotype was obtained from a man aged 55 to 70 in good health. The CDR3 protein is CASSLTGTSGSVYEQYF. CDR3 in DNA: TGTGCCAGCAGCTTAACCGGGACTAGCGGGAGTGTTTACGAGCAGTACTTC.